This is a list of T cell receptor beta chains from one sample in a study of shared clonotypes between healthy human individuals. TCRdb keeps only in-frame clones here, not all; method: immunoSEQ multiplex PCR. This sample has 2 million to 2.5 million clones, with approximately 94% found just once. The sequencing input was naive CD4+ T cells sorted from blood. The receptors shown here come from a man between 18 and 35 years old in good health. Both conserved end residues are part of each CDR3. The D gene is left open where the match is weak. Clone size is not always given. Where it is, it says once, few, many or a class for expanded clones.

clone size: .; J gene: TRBJ1-4; D gene: .; V gene: TRBV5-1; CDR3 DNA: TGCGCCAGTTCGACGGATGCAACTAATGAAAAACTGTTTTTT; CDR3 protein: CASSTDATNEKLFF
clone size: .; J gene: TRBJ1-1; D gene: .; V gene: TRBV5-4; CDR3 DNA: TGTGCCAGCAGCTTTAACACTTTGAACACTGAAGCTTTCTTT; CDR3 protein: CASSFNTLNTEAFF
clone size: .; J gene: TRBJ2-7; D gene: .; V gene: TRBV7-2; CDR3 DNA: TGTGCCAGCAGCTATAGGGCTGGGCCCGAGCAGTACTTC; CDR3 protein: CASSYRAGPEQYF
clone size: .; J gene: TRBJ1-4; D gene: .; V gene: TRBV2; CDR3 DNA: TGTGCCAGCAGTGCCGGGCGGGTGTTTTTT; CDR3 protein: CASSAGRVFF
clone size: .; J gene: TRBJ2-5; D gene: .; V gene: TRBV5-4; CDR3 DNA: TGTGCCAGCAGCACCGGACAGACCTTGCAAGAGACCCAGTACTTC; CDR3 protein: CASSTGQTLQETQYF
clone size: .; J gene: TRBJ2-1; D gene: .; V gene: TRBV10-3; CDR3 DNA: TGTGCCATCAGTGACCCTCACCGGGCCCTGCAGTTCTTC; CDR3 protein: CAISDPHRALQFF
clone size: .; J gene: TRBJ1-3; D gene: .; V gene: TRBV10-1; CDR3 DNA: TGCGCCAGCAGTGATGGGACCCAAAACACCATATATTTT; CDR3 protein: CASSDGTQNTIYF
clone size: .; J gene: TRBJ2-7; D gene: .; V gene: TRBV6-6; CDR3 DNA: TGTGCCAGCAGTATCTTTTCCGGACTACCCGTTCAAGAGCAGTACTTC; CDR3 protein: CASSIFSGLPVQEQYF
clone size: .; J gene: TRBJ2-7; D gene: .; V gene: TRBV7-2; CDR3 DNA: TGTGCCAGCAGCTTAGACCGGAACTACGAGCAGTACTTC; CDR3 protein: CASSLDRNYEQYF
clone size: .; J gene: TRBJ1-2; D gene: TRBD1; V gene: TRBV11-2; CDR3 DNA: TGTGCCAGCAGCTTCTCGCAGGGGGTGGATGGCTACACCTTC; CDR3 protein: CASSFSQGVDGYTF
clone size: .; J gene: TRBJ2-2; D gene: .; V gene: TRBV4-2; CDR3 DNA: TGTGCCAGCAGCCCTGGGGTTATGAACACCGGGGAGCTGTTTTTT; CDR3 protein: CASSPGVMNTGELFF
clone size: .; J gene: TRBJ2-1; D gene: TRBD2; V gene: TRBV27; CDR3 DNA: TGTGCCAGCAGTTTGGGAGGGGGACTAGCGGGAGGGCGGAACAATGAGCAGTTCTTC; CDR3 protein: CASSLGGGLAGGRNNEQFF
clone size: .; J gene: TRBJ2-3; D gene: TRBD2; V gene: TRBV25-1; CDR3 DNA: TGTGCCAGCAGTCCGCGGACTAGCGGGGGGGCAGATACGCAGTATTTT; CDR3 protein: CASSPRTSGGADTQYF
clone size: .; J gene: TRBJ2-3; D gene: .; V gene: TRBV11-2; CDR3 DNA: TGTGCCAGCAGCTTAAGTTTAGTTGTGGGGGGCAAGAGGGATACGCAGTATTTT; CDR3 protein: CASSLSLVVGGKRDTQYF
clone size: .; J gene: TRBJ1-2; D gene: TRBD1; V gene: TRBV28; CDR3 DNA: TGTGCCAGCAGGGCCCCGGGACAGTCCTATGGCTACACCTTC; CDR3 protein: CASRAPGQSYGYTF
clone size: .; J gene: TRBJ1-1; D gene: TRBD1; V gene: TRBV2; CDR3 DNA: TGTGCCAGCAGTCCCCTTACCCTACAGGGGTTGGACACTGAAGCTTTCTTT; CDR3 protein: CASSPLTLQGLDTEAFF
clone size: .; J gene: TRBJ2-1; D gene: TRBD2; V gene: TRBV5-1; CDR3 DNA: TGCGCCAGCAGCGGGGGGACTAGCGGGGCCTACAATGAGCAGTTCTTC; CDR3 protein: CASSGGTSGAYNEQFF
clone size: .; J gene: TRBJ1-2; D gene: .; V gene: TRBV5-4; CDR3 DNA: TGTGCCAGCAGCCCGGAGGCAGGAAACTATGGCTACACCTTC; CDR3 protein: CASSPEAGNYGYTF
clone size: .; J gene: TRBJ1-4; D gene: .; V gene: TRBV25-1; CDR3 DNA: TGTGCCAGCAGGTTGGTCGGAGAAAAACTGTTTTTT; CDR3 protein: CASRLVGEKLFF
clone size: .; J gene: TRBJ2-5; D gene: TRBD2; V gene: TRBV7-2; CDR3 DNA: TGTGCCAGCAGCTTAGCGGGGACTAGCGGGGAAGAGACCCAGTACTTC; CDR3 protein: CASSLAGTSGEETQYF
clone size: .; J gene: TRBJ2-6; D gene: .; V gene: TRBV6-1; CDR3 DNA: TGTGCCAGCAGGAAACCTGGGGCCAACGTCCTGACTTTC; CDR3 protein: CASRKPGANVLTF
clone size: .; J gene: TRBJ2-1; D gene: TRBD2; V gene: TRBV4-3; CDR3 DNA: TGCGCCAGCAGCCATCCAGCGGGAGGGCCAGTCAATGAGCAGTTCTTC; CDR3 protein: CASSHPAGGPVNEQFF
clone size: .; J gene: TRBJ1-2; D gene: TRBD1; V gene: TRBV5-4; CDR3 DNA: TGTGCCAGCAGCTTGGGACAGGGAGGCTATGGCTACACCTTC; CDR3 protein: CASSLGQGGYGYTF
clone size: .; J gene: TRBJ1-6; D gene: TRBD1; V gene: TRBV27; CDR3 DNA: TGTGCCAGCAGTCGCCAGTTTCGGGCCGGGACAGGGAATTCACCCCTCCACTTT; CDR3 protein: CASSRQFRAGTGNSPLHF
clone size: .; J gene: TRBJ2-2; D gene: .; V gene: TRBV9; CDR3 DNA: TGTGCCAGCAGCCTAGCTTGGGGGACAAAGAACACCGGGGAGCTGTTTTTT; CDR3 protein: CASSLAWGTKNTGELFF
clone size: .; J gene: TRBJ2-2; D gene: .; V gene: TRBV12-5; CDR3 DNA: TGTGCTAGTGCTCTAGGCCAGTGGAACACCGGGGAGCTGTTTTTT; CDR3 protein: CASALGQWNTGELFF
clone size: .; J gene: TRBJ1-2; D gene: TRBD1; V gene: TRBV7-2; CDR3 DNA: TGTGCCAGCAGCTCTCCGACAGGGGGCGCGGATTATGGCTACACCTTC; CDR3 protein: CASSSPTGGADYGYTF
clone size: .; J gene: TRBJ1-6; D gene: .; V gene: TRBV4-1; CDR3 DNA: TGCGCCAGCAGCCAAGATAGTACAGCGGTAATATCACCCCTCCACTTT; CDR3 protein: CASSQDSTAVISPLHF
clone size: .; J gene: TRBJ2-5; D gene: .; V gene: TRBV25-1; CDR3 DNA: TGTGCCAGCAGTGCAACGGGGGAAGAGACCCAGTACTTC; CDR3 protein: CASSATGEETQYF
clone size: .; J gene: TRBJ1-1; D gene: .; V gene: TRBV18; CDR3 DNA: TGTGCCAGCTCACCGCTAGTGAACACTGAAGCTTTCTTT; CDR3 protein: CASSPLVNTEAFF
clone size: .; J gene: TRBJ2-3; D gene: TRBD2; V gene: TRBV28; CDR3 DNA: TGTGCCAGCAGTTTTTGGAACGGGGGGAGCACAGATACGCAGTATTTT; CDR3 protein: CASSFWNGGSTDTQYF
clone size: .; J gene: TRBJ2-3; D gene: .; V gene: TRBV4-1; CDR3 DNA: TGCGCCAGCAGCCAAGATGGGCACCAGTCGGCAGATACGCAGTATTTT; CDR3 protein: CASSQDGHQSADTQYF
clone size: .; J gene: TRBJ2-5; D gene: .; V gene: TRBV5-1; CDR3 DNA: TGCGCCAGCAGCTTGGTAGCCACACAAGAGACCCAGTACTTC; CDR3 protein: CASSLVATQETQYF
clone size: .; J gene: TRBJ1-3; D gene: .; V gene: TRBV5-1; CDR3 DNA: TGCGCCAGCAGCTTGGGTGACTCTGGAAACACCATATATTTT; CDR3 protein: CASSLGDSGNTIYF
clone size: .; J gene: TRBJ2-3; D gene: TRBD2; V gene: TRBV5-4; CDR3 DNA: TGTGCCAGCAGCTTCGGACTAGTGAGTACAGATACGCAGTATTTT; CDR3 protein: CASSFGLVSTDTQYF
clone size: once; J gene: TRBJ1-1; D gene: .; V gene: TRBV6-5; CDR3 DNA: TGTGCCAGCAGTTACTCGAGGCGGAGGAACACTGAAGCTTTCTTT; CDR3 protein: CASSYSRRRNTEAFF
clone size: .; J gene: TRBJ1-1; D gene: .; V gene: TRBV15; CDR3 DNA: TGTGCCACCAGGGACGGACGAACGGCTGAAGCTTTCTTT; CDR3 protein: CATRDGRTAEAFF
clone size: .; J gene: TRBJ1-4; D gene: .; V gene: TRBV28; CDR3 DNA: TGTGCCAGCAGCCCCACCAAGGCACAGCCGCTTTGGAAACTGTTTTTT; CDR3 protein: CASSPTKAQPLWKLFF
clone size: .; J gene: TRBJ2-3; D gene: TRBD1; V gene: TRBV7-9; CDR3 DNA: TGTGCCAGCCTTGAGGGGACAGGGACAGATACGCAGTATTTT; CDR3 protein: CASLEGTGTDTQYF
clone size: once; J gene: TRBJ1-2; D gene: TRBD1; V gene: TRBV14; CDR3 DNA: TGTGCCAGCAGCCCTCGGGACAGCATCCTCTATGGCTACACCTTC; CDR3 protein: CASSPRDSILYGYTF
clone size: .; J gene: TRBJ1-5; D gene: .; V gene: TRBV6-6; CDR3 DNA: TGTGCCAGCAGCGCCGGGAGGGATAGCAATCAGCCCCAGCATTTT; CDR3 protein: CASSAGRDSNQPQHF
clone size: .; J gene: TRBJ2-3; D gene: TRBD1; V gene: TRBV6-6; CDR3 DNA: TGTGCCAGCAGGAGAACAGGGGGCAAGGCAGATACGCAGTATTTT; CDR3 protein: CASRRTGGKADTQYF
clone size: .; J gene: TRBJ1-5; D gene: TRBD1; V gene: TRBV7-2; CDR3 DNA: TGTGCCAGCAGCTTTTCTGGGACAGGGGGCGTTCAGCCCCAGCATTTT; CDR3 protein: CASSFSGTGGVQPQHF
clone size: .; J gene: TRBJ1-5; D gene: .; V gene: TRBV10-3; CDR3 DNA: TGTGCCATCAGGGAGGGGAATCAGCCCCAGCATTTT; CDR3 protein: CAIREGNQPQHF
clone size: .; J gene: TRBJ1-4; D gene: .; V gene: TRBV9; CDR3 DNA: TGTGCCAGCAGCGTAGGGGTCTCAAACATGGATGAAAAACTGTTTTTT; CDR3 protein: CASSVGVSNMDEKLFF
clone size: .; J gene: TRBJ2-5; D gene: .; V gene: TRBV7-9; CDR3 DNA: TGTGCCAGCAGCTCCACGGGCGGGCAAGAGACCCAGTACTTC; CDR3 protein: CASSSTGGQETQYF
clone size: .; J gene: TRBJ1-2; D gene: .; V gene: TRBV16; CDR3 DNA: TGTGCCAGCAGCCAATGGGCGTCGGGGTATGGCTACACCTTC; CDR3 protein: CASSQWASGYGYTF
clone size: .; J gene: TRBJ2-7; D gene: TRBD1; V gene: TRBV28; CDR3 DNA: TGTGCCAGCAGTTCGGGACAGACACCTTCCCAGCAGTACTTC; CDR3 protein: CASSSGQTPSQQYF
clone size: .; J gene: TRBJ1-4; D gene: .; V gene: TRBV11-1; CDR3 DNA: TGTGCCAGCAGCCTATCCCCGGGACGGACTAATGAAAAACTGTTTTTT; CDR3 protein: CASSLSPGRTNEKLFF
clone size: .; J gene: TRBJ1-1; D gene: .; V gene: TRBV28; CDR3 DNA: TGTGCCAGCAGTGGTCAGGGGTTGAGGGCTGAAGCTTTCTTT; CDR3 protein: CASSGQGLRAEAFF
clone size: .; J gene: TRBJ1-5; D gene: TRBD1; V gene: TRBV7-8; CDR3 DNA: TGTGCCAGCAGCCATGACAGGGTCCCCTCTCAGCCCCAGCATTTT; CDR3 protein: CASSHDRVPSQPQHF
clone size: once; J gene: TRBJ1-2; D gene: .; V gene: TRBV7-2; CDR3 DNA: TGTGCCAGCAGCTTAGGGGGCGACTATGGCTACACCTTC; CDR3 protein: CASSLGGDYGYTF
clone size: .; J gene: TRBJ1-5; D gene: .; V gene: TRBV29-1; CDR3 DNA: TGCAGCGTTGAAGAACGGACTGGGCAGCCCCAGCATTTT; CDR3 protein: CSVEERTGQPQHF
clone size: .; J gene: TRBJ2-7; D gene: TRBD1; V gene: TRBV12-5; CDR3 DNA: TGTGCTAGGGCCGAACGGGACAGTCCCTACGAGCAGTACTTC; CDR3 protein: CARAERDSPYEQYF
clone size: .; J gene: TRBJ1-1; D gene: .; V gene: TRBV5-1; CDR3 DNA: TGCGCCAGCAGCTTGGGGGATTCCCCTGAAGCTTTCTTT; CDR3 protein: CASSLGDSPEAFF
clone size: .; J gene: TRBJ2-5; D gene: .; V gene: TRBV5-1; CDR3 DNA: TGCGCCAGCAGCCCGCCCCAGGGGATCCAAGAGACCCAGTACTTC; CDR3 protein: CASSPPQGIQETQYF
clone size: .; J gene: TRBJ2-1; D gene: .; V gene: TRBV10-1; CDR3 DNA: TGCGCCAGCAGTGACCCCGGACTCCCCGGCAATGAGCAGTTCTTC; CDR3 protein: CASSDPGLPGNEQFF
clone size: .; J gene: TRBJ2-3; D gene: TRBD2; V gene: TRBV9; CDR3 DNA: TGTGCCAGCAGCCCAGGAGCTAGCGGGGGCCAAGCAGATACGCAGTATTTT; CDR3 protein: CASSPGASGGQADTQYF
clone size: .; J gene: TRBJ1-1; D gene: .; V gene: TRBV7-9; CDR3 DNA: TGTGCCAGCAGCTTACAGCCAGGAGGAGCTTTCTTT; CDR3 protein: CASSLQPGGAFF
clone size: .; J gene: TRBJ2-5; D gene: .; V gene: TRBV10-3; CDR3 DNA: TGTGCCATCAGTGGTTCAGCGGCTCAAGAGACCCAGTACTTC; CDR3 protein: CAISGSAAQETQYF